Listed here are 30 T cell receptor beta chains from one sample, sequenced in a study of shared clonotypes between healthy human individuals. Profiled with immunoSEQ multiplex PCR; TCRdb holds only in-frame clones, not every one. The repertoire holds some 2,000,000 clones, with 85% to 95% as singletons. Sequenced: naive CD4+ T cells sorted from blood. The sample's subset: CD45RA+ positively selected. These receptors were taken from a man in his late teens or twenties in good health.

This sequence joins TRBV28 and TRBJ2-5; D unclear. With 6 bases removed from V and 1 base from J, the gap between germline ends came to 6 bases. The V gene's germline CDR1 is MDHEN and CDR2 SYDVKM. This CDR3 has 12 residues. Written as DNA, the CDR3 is TGTGCCAGCAGCCGAGCCCAAGAGACCCAGTACTTC. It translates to CASSRAQETQYF.

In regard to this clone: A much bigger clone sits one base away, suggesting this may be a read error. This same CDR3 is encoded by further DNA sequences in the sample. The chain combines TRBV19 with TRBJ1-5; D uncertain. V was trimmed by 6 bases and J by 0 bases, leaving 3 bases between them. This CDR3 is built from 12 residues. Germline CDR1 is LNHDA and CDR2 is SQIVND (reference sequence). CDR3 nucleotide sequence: TGTGCCAGTAGCTATAGCAATCAGCCCCAGCATTTT. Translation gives CASSYSNQPQHF.

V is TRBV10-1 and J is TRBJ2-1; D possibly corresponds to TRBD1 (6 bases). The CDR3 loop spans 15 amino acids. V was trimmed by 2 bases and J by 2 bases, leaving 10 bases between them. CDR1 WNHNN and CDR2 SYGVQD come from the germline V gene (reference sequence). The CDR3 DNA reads TGCGCCAGCAGTGAGGGACAGCTACCCTACAATGAGCAGTTCTTC. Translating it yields CASSEGQLPYNEQFF.

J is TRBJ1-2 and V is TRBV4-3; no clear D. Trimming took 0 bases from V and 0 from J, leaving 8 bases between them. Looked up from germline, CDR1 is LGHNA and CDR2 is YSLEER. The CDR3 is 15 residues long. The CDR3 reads CASSQDAGTNYGYTF. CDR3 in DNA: TGCGCCAGCAGCCAAGACGCGGGAACTAACTATGGCTACACCTTC.

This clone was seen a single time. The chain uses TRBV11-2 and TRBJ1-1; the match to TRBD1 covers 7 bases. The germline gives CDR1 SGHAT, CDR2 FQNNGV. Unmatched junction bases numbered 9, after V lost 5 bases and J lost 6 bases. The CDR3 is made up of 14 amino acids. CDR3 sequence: CASSRNRQGPEAFF. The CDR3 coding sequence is TGTGCCAGCAGCCGGAATAGACAGGGCCCTGAAGCTTTCTTT.

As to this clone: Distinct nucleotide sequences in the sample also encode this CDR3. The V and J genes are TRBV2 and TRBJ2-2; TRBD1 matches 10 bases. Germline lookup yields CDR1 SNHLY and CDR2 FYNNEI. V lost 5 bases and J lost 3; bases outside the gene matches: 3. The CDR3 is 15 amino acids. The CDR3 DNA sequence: TGTGCCAGCAGTCGACAGGGGGCGGACACCGGGGAGCTGTTTTTT. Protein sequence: CASSRQGADTGELFF. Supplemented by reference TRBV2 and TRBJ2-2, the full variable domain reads EPEVTQTPSHQVTQMGQEVILRCVPISNHLYFYWYRQILGQKVEFLVSFYNNEISEKSEIFDDQFSVERPDGSNFTLKIRSTKLEDSAMYFCASSRQGADTGELFFGEGSRLTVL.

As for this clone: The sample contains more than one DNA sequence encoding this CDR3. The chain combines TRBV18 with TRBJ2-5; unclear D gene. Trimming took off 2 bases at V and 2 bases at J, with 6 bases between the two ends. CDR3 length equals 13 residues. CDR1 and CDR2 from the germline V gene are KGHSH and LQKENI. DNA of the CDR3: TGTGCCAGCTCACCAGGGCCTCAAGAGACCCAGTACTTC. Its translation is CASSPGPQETQYF. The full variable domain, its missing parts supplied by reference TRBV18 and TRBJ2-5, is NAGVMQNPRHLVRRRGQEARLRCSPMKGHSHVYWYRQLPEEGLKFMVYLQKENIIDESGMPKERFSAEFPKEGPSILRIQQVVRGDSAAYFCASSPGPQETQYFGPGTRLLVL.

The CDR3: CASSPGGRNPESYEQYF. CDR3 DNA sequence: TGTGCCAGCTCACCAGGGGGACGTAATCCGGAAAGCTACGAGCAGTACTTC. The chain recombines TRBV18 with TRBJ2-7; either TRBD1 or TRBD2 may supply D (5 bases each). CDR1 is KGHSH, CDR2 LQKENI, per germline. V lost 2 bases and J lost 3, with 20 bases in between. The length of the CDR3 is 17 residues.

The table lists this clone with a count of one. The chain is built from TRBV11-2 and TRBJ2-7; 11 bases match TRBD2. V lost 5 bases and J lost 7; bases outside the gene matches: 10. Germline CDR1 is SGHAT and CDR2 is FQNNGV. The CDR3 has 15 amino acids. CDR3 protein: CASSLAGGGVDEQYF. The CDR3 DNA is TGTGCCAGCAGCCTAGCGGGAGGTGGGGTCGATGAGCAGTACTTC.

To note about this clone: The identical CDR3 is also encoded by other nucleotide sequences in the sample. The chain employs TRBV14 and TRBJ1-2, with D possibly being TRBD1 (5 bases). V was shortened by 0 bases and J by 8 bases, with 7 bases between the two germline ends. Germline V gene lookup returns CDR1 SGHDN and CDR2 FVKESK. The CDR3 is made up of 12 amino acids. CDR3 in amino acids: CASSQDRGGYTF. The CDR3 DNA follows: TGTGCCAGCAGCCAAGATAGGGGAGGCTACACCTTC.

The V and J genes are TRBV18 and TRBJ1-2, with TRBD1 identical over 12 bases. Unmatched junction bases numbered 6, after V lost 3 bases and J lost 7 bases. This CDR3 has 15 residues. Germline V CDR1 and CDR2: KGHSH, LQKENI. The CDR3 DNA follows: TGTGCCAGCTCACCCGGGACAGGGGGCGCAGGTGGCTACACCTTC. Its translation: CASSPGTGGAGGYTF.

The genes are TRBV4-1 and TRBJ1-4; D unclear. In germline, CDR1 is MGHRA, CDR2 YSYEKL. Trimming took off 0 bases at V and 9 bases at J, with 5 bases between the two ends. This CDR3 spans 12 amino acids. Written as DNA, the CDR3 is TGCGCCAGCAGCCAAGACGGAAAAAAACTGTTTTTT. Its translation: CASSQDGKKLFF.

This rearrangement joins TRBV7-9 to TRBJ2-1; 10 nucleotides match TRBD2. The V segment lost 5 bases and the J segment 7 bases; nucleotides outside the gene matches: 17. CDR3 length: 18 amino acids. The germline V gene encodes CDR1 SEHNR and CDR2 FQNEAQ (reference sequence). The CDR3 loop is CASSNLMRAGGPLNEQFF. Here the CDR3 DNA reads TGTGCCAGCAGCAATCTAATGCGAGCGGGAGGGCCCTTAAATGAGCAGTTCTTC. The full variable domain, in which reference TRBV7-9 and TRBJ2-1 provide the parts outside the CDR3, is DTGVSQNPRHKITKRGQNVTFRCDPISEHNRLYWYRQTLGQGPEFLTYFQNEAQLEKSRLLSDRFSAERPKGSFSTLEIQRTEQGDSAMYLCASSNLMRAGGPLNEQFFGPGTRLTVL.

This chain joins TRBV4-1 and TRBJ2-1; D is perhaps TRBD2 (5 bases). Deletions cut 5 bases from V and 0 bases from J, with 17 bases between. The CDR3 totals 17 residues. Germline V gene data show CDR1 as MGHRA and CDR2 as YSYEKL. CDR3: CASSGQAISGSYNEQFF. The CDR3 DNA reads TGCGCCAGCAGCGGGCAAGCGATCAGCGGCTCCTACAATGAGCAGTTCTTC.

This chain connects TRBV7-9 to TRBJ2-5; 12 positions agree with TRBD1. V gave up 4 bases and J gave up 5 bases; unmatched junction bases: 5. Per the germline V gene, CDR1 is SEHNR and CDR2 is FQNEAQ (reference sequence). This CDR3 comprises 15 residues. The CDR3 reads CASSWGQGARETQYF. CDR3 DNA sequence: TGTGCCAGCAGCTGGGGACAGGGGGCGCGGGAGACCCAGTACTTC.

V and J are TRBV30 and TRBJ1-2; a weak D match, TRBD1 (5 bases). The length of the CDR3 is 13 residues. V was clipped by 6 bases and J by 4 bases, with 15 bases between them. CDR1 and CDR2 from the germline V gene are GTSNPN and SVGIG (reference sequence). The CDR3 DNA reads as TGTGCCTGCCACCGGCGGGGCGGCTATGGCTACACCTTC. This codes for CACHRRGGYGYTF.

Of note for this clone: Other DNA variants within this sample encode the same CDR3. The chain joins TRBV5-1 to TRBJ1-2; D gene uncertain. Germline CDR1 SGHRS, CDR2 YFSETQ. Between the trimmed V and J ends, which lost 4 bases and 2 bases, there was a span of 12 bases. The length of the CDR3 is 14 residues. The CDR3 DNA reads TGCGCCAGCAGCCTTACTGACGCGAACTATGGCTACACCTTC. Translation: CASSLTDANYGYTF.

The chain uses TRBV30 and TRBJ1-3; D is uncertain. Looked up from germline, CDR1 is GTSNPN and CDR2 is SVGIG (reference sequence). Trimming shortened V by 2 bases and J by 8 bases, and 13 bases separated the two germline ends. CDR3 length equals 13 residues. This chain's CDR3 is CAWSPGRIDTIYF. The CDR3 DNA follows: TGTGCCTGGAGTCCCGGACGCATTGACACCATATATTTT. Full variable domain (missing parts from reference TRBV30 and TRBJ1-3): SQTIHQWPATLVQPVGSPLSLECTVEGTSNPNLYWYRQAAGRGLQLLFYSVGIGQISSEVPQNLSASRPQDRQFILSSKKLLLSDSGFYLCAWSPGRIDTIYFGEGSWLTVV.

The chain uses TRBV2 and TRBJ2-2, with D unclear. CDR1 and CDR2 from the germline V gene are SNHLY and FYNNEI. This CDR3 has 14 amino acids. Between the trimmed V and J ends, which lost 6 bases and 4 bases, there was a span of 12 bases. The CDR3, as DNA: TGTGCCAGCAGCGGGTCTCGCGCCACCGGGGAGCTGTTTTTT. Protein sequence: CASSGSRATGELFF.

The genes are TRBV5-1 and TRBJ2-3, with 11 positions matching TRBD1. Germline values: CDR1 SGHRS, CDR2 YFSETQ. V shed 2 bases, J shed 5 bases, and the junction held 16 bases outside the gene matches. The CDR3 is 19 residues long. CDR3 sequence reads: CASSFIPGQGVLSVDTQYF. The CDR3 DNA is TGCGCCAGCAGCTTCATTCCGGGACAGGGGGTGCTTTCTGTAGATACGCAGTATTTT.

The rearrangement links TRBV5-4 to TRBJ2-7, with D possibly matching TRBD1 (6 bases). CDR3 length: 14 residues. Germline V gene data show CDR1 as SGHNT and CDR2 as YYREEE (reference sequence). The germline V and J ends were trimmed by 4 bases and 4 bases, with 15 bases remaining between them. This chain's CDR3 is CASSISGQIYEQYF. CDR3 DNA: TGTGCCAGCAGCATAAGTGGACAGATATACGAGCAGTACTTC. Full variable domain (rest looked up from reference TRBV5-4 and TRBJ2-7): ETGVTQSPTHLIKTRGQQVTLRCSSQSGHNTVSWYQQALGQGPQFIFQYYREEENGRGNFPPRFSGLQFPNYSSELNVNALELDDSALYLCASSISGQIYEQYFGPGTRLTVT.

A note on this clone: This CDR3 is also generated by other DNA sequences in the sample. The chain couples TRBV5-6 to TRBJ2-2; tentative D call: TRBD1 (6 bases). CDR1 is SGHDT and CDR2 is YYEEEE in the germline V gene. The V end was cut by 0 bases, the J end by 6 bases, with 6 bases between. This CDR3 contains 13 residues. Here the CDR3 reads CASSLEGAGELFF. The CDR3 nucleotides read TGTGCCAGCAGCTTGGAGGGGGCCGGGGAGCTGTTTTTT.

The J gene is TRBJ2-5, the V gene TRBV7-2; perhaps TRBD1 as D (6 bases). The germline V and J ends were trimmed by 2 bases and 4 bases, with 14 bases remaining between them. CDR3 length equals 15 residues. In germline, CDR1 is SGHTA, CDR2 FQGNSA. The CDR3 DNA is TGTGCCAGCAGCTTAAGAGGGGGTAGGGGAGAGACCCAGTACTTC. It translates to CASSLRGGRGETQYF.

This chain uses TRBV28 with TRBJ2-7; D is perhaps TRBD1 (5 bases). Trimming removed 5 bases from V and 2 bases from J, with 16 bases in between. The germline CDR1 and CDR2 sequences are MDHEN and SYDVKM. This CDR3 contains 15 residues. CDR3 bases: TGTGCCAGCAGTCCCTTTGCAGGGTTTACCTACGAGCAGTACTTC. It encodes CASSPFAGFTYEQYF.

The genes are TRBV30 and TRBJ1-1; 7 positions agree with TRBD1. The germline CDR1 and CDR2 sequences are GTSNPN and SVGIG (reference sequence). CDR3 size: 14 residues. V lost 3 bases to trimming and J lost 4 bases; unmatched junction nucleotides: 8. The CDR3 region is CAWSRQGGSTEAFF. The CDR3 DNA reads TGTGCCTGGAGCCGACAGGGTGGGAGCACTGAAGCTTTCTTT.

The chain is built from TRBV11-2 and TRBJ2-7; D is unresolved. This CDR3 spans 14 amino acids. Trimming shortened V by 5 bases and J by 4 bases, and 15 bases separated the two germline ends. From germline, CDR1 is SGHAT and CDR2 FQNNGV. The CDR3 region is CASSKVSAIYEQYF. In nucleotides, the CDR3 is TGTGCCAGCAGCAAAGTTTCGGCCATTTACGAGCAGTACTTC.

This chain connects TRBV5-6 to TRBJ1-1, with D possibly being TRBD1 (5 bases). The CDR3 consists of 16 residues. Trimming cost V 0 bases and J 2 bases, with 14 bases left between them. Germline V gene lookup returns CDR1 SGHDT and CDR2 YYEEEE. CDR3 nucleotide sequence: TGTGCCAGCAGCTTGGTCGATAAAGGGGTTAACACTGAAGCTTTCTTT. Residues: CASSLVDKGVNTEAFF.

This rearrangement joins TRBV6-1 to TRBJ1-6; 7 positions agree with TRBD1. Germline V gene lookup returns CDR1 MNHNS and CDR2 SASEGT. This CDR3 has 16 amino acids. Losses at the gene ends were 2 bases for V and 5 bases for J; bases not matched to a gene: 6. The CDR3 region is CASSEFLTGNNSPLHF. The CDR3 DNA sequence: TGTGCCAGCAGTGAATTCCTGACAGGGAATAATTCACCCCTCCACTTT.

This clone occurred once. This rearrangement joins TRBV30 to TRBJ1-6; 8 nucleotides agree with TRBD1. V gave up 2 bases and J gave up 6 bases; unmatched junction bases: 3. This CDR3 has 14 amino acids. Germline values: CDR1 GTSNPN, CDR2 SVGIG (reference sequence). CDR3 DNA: TGTGCCTGGAGTTCAGGACAGGGTAATTCACCCCTCCACTTT. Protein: CAWSSGQGNSPLHF. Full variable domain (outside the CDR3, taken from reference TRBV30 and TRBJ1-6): SQTIHQWPATLVQPVGSPLSLECTVEGTSNPNLYWYRQAAGRGLQLLFYSVGIGQISSEVPQNLSASRPQDRQFILSSKKLLLSDSGFYLCAWSSGQGNSPLHFGNGTRLTVT.

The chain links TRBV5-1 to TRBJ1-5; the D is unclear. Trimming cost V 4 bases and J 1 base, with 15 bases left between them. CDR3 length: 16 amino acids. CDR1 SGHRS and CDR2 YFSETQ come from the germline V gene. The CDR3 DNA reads TGCGCCAGCAGCCCGGAGGGAGGCACGAGCAATCAGCCCCAGCATTTT. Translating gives CASSPEGGTSNQPQHF.